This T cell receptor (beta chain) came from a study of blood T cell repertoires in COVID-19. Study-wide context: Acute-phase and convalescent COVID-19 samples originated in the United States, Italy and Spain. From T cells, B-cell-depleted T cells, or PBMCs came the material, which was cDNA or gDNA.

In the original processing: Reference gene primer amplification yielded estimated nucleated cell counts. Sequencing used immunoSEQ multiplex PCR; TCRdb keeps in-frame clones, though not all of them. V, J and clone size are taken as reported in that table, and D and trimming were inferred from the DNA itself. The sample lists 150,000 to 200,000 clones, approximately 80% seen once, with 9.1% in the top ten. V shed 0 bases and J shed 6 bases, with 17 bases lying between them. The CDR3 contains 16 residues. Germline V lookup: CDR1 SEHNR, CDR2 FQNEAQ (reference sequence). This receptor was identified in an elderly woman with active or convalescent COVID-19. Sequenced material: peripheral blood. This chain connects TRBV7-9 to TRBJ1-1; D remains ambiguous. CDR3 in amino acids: CASSLAHPTGGSEAFF. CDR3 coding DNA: TGTGCCAGCAGCTTAGCCCATCCAACGGGAGGATCTGAAGCTTTCTTT.